This TCR beta chain was sequenced in a study of post-analysis software for immune sequencing data. Whole-study results and caveats: Comparison with controls showed significantly lower normalized Chao1 diversity in multiple sclerosis patients. A few TRBV segments appeared more often in patients than in controls, and TRBV5-6, TRBV5-1 and TRBV20-1 were among these.

The TCR beta cDNA libraries contained unique molecular identifiers. TCRdb reanalysed the PCR reads using MiXCR and keeps one entry per CDR3 protein. The table records a few hundred thousand distinct CDR3 sequences, about 39% of them present only once. Trimming removed 3 bases from V and 0 bases from J; junction bases left unmatched: 3. This CDR3 is built from 16 residues. Germline V gives CDR1 MGHDK, CDR2 SYGVNS. In this sample, this clonotype turned up a few times. What it binds is not known. The TCR comes from a girl between 2 and 10 years old with multiple sclerosis. Sequencing input: blood. The chain couples TRBV25-1 to TRBJ2-1; 9 positions match TRBD1. The DNA of the CDR3 is TGTGCCAGCAGTGATTCGACAGGGGGCTCCTACAATGAGCAGTTCTTC. Its translation is CASSDSTGGSYNEQFF.